The 11 T cell receptor beta chains below all came from one sample that was sequenced in a study of blood T cell repertoires in COVID-19. The table came from immunoSEQ multiplex PCR; TCRdb's copy has only in-frame clones and leaves some out. The table has around 95,000 clones, almost 80% seen once. Sample: peripheral blood. These receptors were obtained from a woman in her seventies with acute or convalescent COVID-19.

The chain carries TRBV6-2 or TRBV6-3 and TRBJ1-2, with D unclear. Trimming removed 3 bases at V and 8 bases at J, with 10 bases between. The CDR3 runs to 12 residues. Germline V gene lookup returns CDR1 MNHEY and CDR2 SVGEGT. CDR3 amino acids: CASSYIRGGYTF. The CDR3 bases are TGTGCCAGCAGTTATATCCGGGGAGGCTACACCTTC.

The chain employs TRBV30 and TRBJ1-6; 7 bases map to TRBD1. The germline gives CDR1 GTSNPN, CDR2 SVGIG (reference sequence). This CDR3 region has 15 residues. Unmatched junction bases numbered 7, after V lost 4 bases and J lost 4 bases. The CDR3 spells CAWTPGTVYNSPLHF. CDR3 DNA: TGTGCCTGGACCCCCGGGACAGTATATAATTCACCCCTCCACTTT.

The CDR3 DNA is TGTGCCAGCAGTTACTCGGGACTGCTTAACTATGGCTACACCTTC. This codes for CASSYSGLLNYGYTF. V gene TRBV6-5 combines with J gene TRBJ1-2; possible D gene TRBD1, 5 bases. The CDR3 extends over 15 amino acids. V shed 0 bases and J shed 1 base, with 9 bases lying between them. Germline V gene sequence: CDR1 MNHEY, CDR2 SVGAGI.

The chain combines TRBV30 with TRBJ1-2, with a possible D match to TRBD1 (5 bases). Germline loops: CDR1 GTSNPN, CDR2 SVGIG (reference sequence). The CDR3 length is 13 residues. The germline V and J ends were trimmed by 7 bases and 7 bases, with 19 bases remaining between them. Here the CDR3 reads CASTGLVLSGYTF. CDR3 DNA: TGTGCCTCCACGGGACTCGTGTTGAGTGGCTACACCTTC. Drawing the rest from reference TRBV30 and TRBJ1-2, the complete variable domain is SQTIHQWPATLVQPVGSPLSLECTVEGTSNPNLYWYRQAAGRGLQLLFYSVGIGQISSEVPQNLSASRPQDRQFILSSKKLLLSDSGFYLCASTGLVLSGYTFGSGTRLTVV.

The J gene is TRBJ2-5, the V gene TRBV6-5; 10 bases agree with TRBD2. The CDR3 has 15 amino acids. V lost 6 bases to trimming and J lost 0 bases; unmatched junction nucleotides: 4. The germline CDR1 and CDR2 sequences are MNHEY and SVGAGI. The CDR3, as DNA: TGTGCCAGCAGAGTAGCGGGGGGTTACCAAGAGACCCAGTACTTC. Translation: CASRVAGGYQETQYF.

The chain links TRBV18 to TRBJ2-3; D is possibly TRBD2 (5 bases). The CDR3 covers 11 residues. Germline CDR1 KGHSH, CDR2 LQKENI. Trimming pared 3 bases from V and 9 bases from J, leaving 7 bases between. In nucleotides, the CDR3 is TGTGCCAGCTCACCTGAGGGAACGCAGTATTTT. Protein: CASSPEGTQYF.

The V and J genes are TRBV19 and TRBJ1-4, with no clear D. Deletions cut 3 bases from V and 12 bases from J, with 17 bases between. Germline CDR1 reads LNHDA; CDR2 reads SQIVND (reference sequence). The CDR3 contains 14 residues. The CDR3 spells CASSMREMGKELFF. As DNA, the CDR3 is TGTGCCAGTAGTATGAGGGAAATGGGGAAGGAACTGTTTTTT.

This sequence joins TRBV3-1 (or the pseudogene TRBV3-2) and TRBJ2-1; a weak D match, TRBD2 (5 bases). CDR3 length: 15 residues. Germline loops: CDR1 LGHDT, CDR2 YNNKEL (reference sequence). V lost 0 bases and J 4 bases, leaving 10 bases between the germline ends. This CDR3 is CASSQEASRYNEQFF. CDR3 in DNA: TGTGCCAGCAGCCAAGAGGCTAGCCGATACAATGAGCAGTTCTTC.

This clone appeared once. The genes are TRBV7-2 and TRBJ2-3, with 13 bases aligning to TRBD2. CDR1 SGHTA and CDR2 FQGNSA come from the germline V gene. V was pared by 6 bases and J by 6 bases, with 12 bases of the junction left unmatched. This CDR3 region has 17 residues. Here the CDR3 DNA reads TGTGCCAGCAGGGCCGAGTGGACTAGCGGGGGAATGGATACGCAGTATTTT. This encodes CASRAEWTSGGMDTQYF.

V gene TRBV12-3 or TRBV12-4 combines with J gene TRBJ1-2; no clear D. CDR3 length equals 12 residues. Trimming cost V 3 bases and J 8 bases, with 10 bases left between them. The CDR3 DNA sequence: TGTGCCAGCAGTTTTAACTTTTGGGGCTACACCTTC. Its translation is CASSFNFWGYTF.

In its sample, this clone was seen a few times. The chain has TRBV2 and TRBJ1-1; D is ambiguous. Trimming pared 6 bases from V and 0 bases from J, leaving 11 bases between. The germline CDR1 and CDR2 sequences are SNHLY and FYNNEI. The CDR3 has 14 residues. DNA of the CDR3: TGTGCCAGCAGACCGAGGGAGTTGAACACTGAAGCTTTCTTT. Translation: CASRPRELNTEAFF. Full variable domain (rest looked up from reference TRBV2 and TRBJ1-1): EPEVTQTPSHQVTQMGQEVILRCVPISNHLYFYWYRQILGQKVEFLVSFYNNEISEKSEIFDDQFSVERPDGSNFTLKIRSTKLEDSAMYFCASRPRELNTEAFFGQGTRLTVV.